This TCR beta chain appears in the sequencing data of a study of blood T cell repertoires in COVID-19. A few counts support this clone. Assay: immunoSEQ multiplex PCR; the TCRdb copy retains only in-frame clones and omits some. The top ten hold approximately 1.2% of the sample, which has fewer than 450,000 clones, 88% seen once. Recovered Cohort 3 donors showed two negative PCRs, clearance, or symptom resolution. Sequenced sample: PBMCs or T cells enriched from blood (not recorded which). The clonotype was recovered from a woman younger than 30 who had recovered from COVID-19.

The chain's CDR3 is CASNERRGGNTIYF. CDR3 DNA: TGTGCCAGCAACGAGCGTCGGGGGGGAAACACCATATATTTT. This chain links TRBV7-2 with TRBJ1-3, with a possible D match to TRBD1 (5 bases). Trimming took 7 bases from V and 4 from J, leaving 14 bases between them. The CDR3 is 14 residues long. Germline lookup yields CDR1 SGHTA and CDR2 FQGNSA.